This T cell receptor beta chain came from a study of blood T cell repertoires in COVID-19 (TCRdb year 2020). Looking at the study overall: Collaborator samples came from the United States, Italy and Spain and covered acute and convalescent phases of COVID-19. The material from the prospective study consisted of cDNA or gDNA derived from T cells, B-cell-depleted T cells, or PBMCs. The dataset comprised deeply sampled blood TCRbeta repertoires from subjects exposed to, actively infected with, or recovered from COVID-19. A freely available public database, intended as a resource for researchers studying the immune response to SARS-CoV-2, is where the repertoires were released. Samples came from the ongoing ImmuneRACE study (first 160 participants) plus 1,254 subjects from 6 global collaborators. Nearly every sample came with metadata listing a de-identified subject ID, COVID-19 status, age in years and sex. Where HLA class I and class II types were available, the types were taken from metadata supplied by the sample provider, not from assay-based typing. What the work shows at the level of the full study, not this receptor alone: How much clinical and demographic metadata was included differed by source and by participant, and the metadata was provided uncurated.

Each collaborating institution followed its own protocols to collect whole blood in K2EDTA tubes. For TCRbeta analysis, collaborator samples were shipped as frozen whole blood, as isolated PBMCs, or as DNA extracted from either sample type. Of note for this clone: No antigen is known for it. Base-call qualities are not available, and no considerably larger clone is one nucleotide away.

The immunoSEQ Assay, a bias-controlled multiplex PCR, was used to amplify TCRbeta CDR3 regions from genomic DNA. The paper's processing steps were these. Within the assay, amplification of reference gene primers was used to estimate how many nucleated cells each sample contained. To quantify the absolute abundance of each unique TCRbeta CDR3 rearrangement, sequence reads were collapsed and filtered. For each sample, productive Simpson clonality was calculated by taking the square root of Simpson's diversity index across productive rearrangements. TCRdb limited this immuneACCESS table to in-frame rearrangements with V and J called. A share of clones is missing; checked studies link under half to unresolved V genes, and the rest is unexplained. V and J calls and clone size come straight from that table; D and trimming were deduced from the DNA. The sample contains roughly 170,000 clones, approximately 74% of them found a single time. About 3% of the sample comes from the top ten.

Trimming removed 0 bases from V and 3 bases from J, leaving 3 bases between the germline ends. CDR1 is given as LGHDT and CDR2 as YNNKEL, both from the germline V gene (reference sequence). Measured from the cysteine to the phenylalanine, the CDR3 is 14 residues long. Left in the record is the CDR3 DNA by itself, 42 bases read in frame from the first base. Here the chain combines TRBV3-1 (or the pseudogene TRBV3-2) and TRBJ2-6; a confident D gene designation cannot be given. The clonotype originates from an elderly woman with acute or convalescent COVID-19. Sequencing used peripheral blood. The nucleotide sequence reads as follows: TGTGCCAGCAGCCAAGACGGTGGGGCCAACGTCCTGACTTTC. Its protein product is CASSQDGGANVLTF.